Listed below are T cell receptor beta chains from one sample, sequenced in a study of blood T cell repertoires in COVID-19. Assay: immunoSEQ multiplex PCR; the TCRdb copy retains only in-frame clones and omits some. The table includes some 150,000 clones, about 79% detected once. Sample: peripheral blood. These receptor sequences come from a woman between 50 and 59 years old with acute or convalescent COVID-19. Each CDR3 is given with its conserved first and last residue. D genes are given only for firm matches. Clone size, where shown, is once, few, many, or a class for clones that have expanded.

TRBJ1-1 TRBD1 TRBV4-3 NA TGCGCCAGCAGCCAAGGACAGGGGGACACTGAAGCTTTCTTT CASSQGQGDTEAFF
TRBJ2-1 NA TRBV29-1 once TGCAGCGTTGATTCTCAGTTCTTC CSVDSQFF
TRBJ1-5 NA TRBV6-5 NA TGTGCCAGCCGGGGGTCGTACAATCAGCCCCAGCATTTT CASRGSYNQPQHF
TRBJ1-2 TRBD1 TRBV2 NA TGTGCCAGCAGTGTGAGGGGGACAGGGTCTTATGGCTACACCTTC CASSVRGTGSYGYTF
TRBJ2-2 NA TRBV19 NA TGTGCCAGTAGGGTAGGGGTGAACACCGGGGAGCTGTTTTTT CASRVGVNTGELFF
TRBJ1-4 NA TRBV6-2/TRBV6-3 NA TGTGCCAGCAGCGGTATTCAGGGGTTTAATGAAAAACTGTTTTTT CASSGIQGFNEKLFF
TRBJ1-3 NA TRBV6-5 NA TGTGCCAGCAGTTATCGTCCGGGGGGCACCATATATTTT CASSYRPGGTIYF
TRBJ1-1 NA TRBV30 NA TGTGCCTGGAGTGTACTAAACGGAAAAGGAGCTTTCTTT CAWSVLNGKGAFF
TRBJ2-1 TRBD2 TRBV28 NA TGTGCCAGCAGACGCGCCGGGACTAGCGGATTCAATGAGCAGTTCTTC CASRRAGTSGFNEQFF
TRBJ2-5 NA TRBV6-4 NA TGTGCCAGCAAAAGCTACAGGGTTGTAGAGACCCAGTACTTC CASKSYRVVETQYF
TRBJ1-4 TRBD1 TRBV7-9 NA TGTGCCAGCAGCTTAGGGACAGGGAAGACGGAAAAACTGTTTTTT CASSLGTGKTEKLFF
TRBJ1-4 TRBD1 TRBV5-1 NA TGCGCCAGCGCAGAGACAGGGACTAATGAAAAACTGTTTTTT CASAETGTNEKLFF
TRBJ1-5 TRBD1 TRBV5-5 once TGCGCCAGCAGCGGCGACAGGGGCTTTTATAGCAATCAGCCCCAGCATTTT CASSGDRGFYSNQPQHF
TRBJ1-4 TRBD1 TRBV7-3 NA TGTGCCAGCAGCCGACAGGGCGGGGAAAAACTGTTTTTT CASSRQGGEKLFF
TRBJ1-2 NA TRBV7-2 NA TGTGCCAGCAGCTTAGGCACAGCTAACTATGGCTACACCTTC CASSLGTANYGYTF
TRBJ1-5 NA TRBV6-5 NA TGTGCCAGCAACAGGGTAACGGGGCAGCCCCAGCATTTT CASNRVTGQPQHF
TRBJ1-2 NA TRBV9 NA TGTGCCAGCAGCGCCCTCCGGGGATACACCTTC CASSALRGYTF
TRBJ1-1 NA TRBV20-1 many TGCAGTGCTAGTCGGGGTACCACTGAAGCTTTCTTT CSASRGTTEAFF
TRBJ1-2 TRBD1 TRBV27 once TGTGCCAGCAGTTTATCACCGGTATCGTTGACAGGGCAAAGGGGCTACACCTTC CASSLSPVSLTGQRGYTF
TRBJ2-7 TRBD2 TRBV28 NA TGTGCCAGCAGTACTTTTCGGGAGGACGAAGTATACGAGCAGTACTTC CASSTFREDEVYEQYF
TRBJ1-1 NA TRBV6-2/TRBV6-3 NA TGTGCCAGCAGTTACTCTGCAGGGGTGAACACTGAAGCTTTCTTT CASSYSAGVNTEAFF
TRBJ1-5 TRBD1 TRBV9 NA TGTGCCAGCTTTGACCGGGACAGAGGAACCTATAGCAATCAGCCCCAGCATTTT CASFDRDRGTYSNQPQHF
TRBJ2-1 NA TRBV4-3 NA TGCGCCAGCAGCCAAGGGACTGGCTCCTACAATGAGCAGTTCTTC CASSQGTGSYNEQFF
TRBJ2-1 NA TRBV10-3 NA TGTGCCATCAGTGATGTCCGAATAGCGCTCAGAAGGGCTGAGCAGTTCTTC CAISDVRIALRRAEQFF
TRBJ2-3 NA TRBV7-2 NA TGTGCCAGCAGCCCTTACCAGGGGTCTGGAGATACGCAGTATTTT CASSPYQGSGDTQYF
TRBJ1-4 NA TRBV19 NA TGTGCCAGTAGTATAGTCCCAGGCCGGGGTGAAAAACTGTTTTTT CASSIVPGRGEKLFF
TRBJ1-5 NA TRBV28 NA TGTGCCAGCAGTTTGGGGGAGGGACAGCCCCAGCATTTT CASSLGEGQPQHF